This is a list of T cell receptor beta chains from one sample in a study of regulatory T cells in long-lasting Graves disease. TCRdb reprocessed the multiplex PCR reads via MiXCR and lists one record per CDR3 protein. The profile shows approximately 300,000 distinct CDR3 sequences, 18% of them singletons. Sequenced here: peripheral blood mononuclear cells (PBMCs), sampled at new diagnosis, from a patient treated with antithyroid drugs. These receptors came from a female donor with Graves disease. Each CDR3 is given with its conserved first and last residue. The D gene is left open where the match is weak. Expanded clones are given a class, and other clones once, few, many or no size at all.

cdr3_length | j_call | v_call | clone_size | d_call | cdr3_aa | cdr3_nt
13 | TRBJ2-7 | TRBV6-2/TRBV6-3 | - | - | CASTRGTPYEQYF | TGTGCCAGCACCCGCGGTACGCCCTACGAGCAGTACTTC
15 | TRBJ2-1 | TRBV11-2 | - | - | CASSVTGHSYNEQFF | TGTGCCAGCAGCGTAACTGGGCACTCCTACAATGAGCAGTTCTTC
15 | TRBJ1-5 | TRBV20-1 | - | TRBD1 | CSARVQGGQGQPQHF | TGCAGTGCTAGAGTCCAGGGGGGTCAAGGTCAGCCCCAGCATTTT
16 | TRBJ2-7 | TRBV2 | many | TRBD1 | CASSEEAGGFSSEQYF | TGTGCCAGCAGTGAAGAGGCAGGGGGCTTTTCGAGCGAGCAGTACTTC
15 | TRBJ2-1 | TRBV7-9 | many | TRBD2 | CASSFGSGTYNEQFF | TGTGCCAGCAGCTTTGGAAGCGGGACTTACAATGAGCAGTTCTTC
15 | TRBJ2-3 | TRBV18 | few | - | CASSTRAGSSDTQYF | TGTGCCAGCTCAACCAGGGCGGGATCGTCAGATACGCAGTATTTT
12 | TRBJ2-1 | TRBV5-6 | few | - | CASSQGLNEQFF | TGTGCCAGCAGCCAGGGCCTCAATGAGCAGTTCTTC
17 | TRBJ2-7 | TRBV9 | - | - | CASSAGSEALAFLEQYF | TGTGCCAGCAGCGCCGGTTCAGAGGCACTAGCCTTCCTCGAGCAGTACTTC
19 | TRBJ1-5 | TRBV19 | - | TRBD1 | CASSSPPGTGGAGNQPQHF | TGTGCCAGTAGCTCACCCCCCGGGACAGGGGGCGCCGGCAATCAGCCCCAGCATTTT
13 | TRBJ1-5 | TRBV20-1 | few | - | CSALGTANQPQHF | TGCAGTGCCCTGGGGACGGCCAATCAGCCCCAGCATTTT
14 | TRBJ2-3 | TRBV12-3/TRBV12-4 | many | - | CASSLWGTADTQYF | TGTGCCAGCAGTTTATGGGGGACTGCAGATACGCAGTATTTT
14 | TRBJ1-6 | TRBV30 | many | TRBD1 | CAWSPGQGYSPLHF | TGTGCCTGGAGTCCGGGACAGGGGTATTCACCCCTCCACTTT
17 | TRBJ2-5 | TRBV11-2 | - | TRBD2 | CASRDRLAEMAGETQYF | TGTGCCAGCAGGGACCGACTAGCGGAGATGGCGGGAGAGACCCAGTACTTC
17 | TRBJ2-6 | TRBV11-2 | many | TRBD2 | CASSFGRALSGANVLTF | TGTGCCAGCAGCTTCGGGAGGGCCTTATCTGGGGCCAACGTCCTGACTTTC
17 | TRBJ1-1 | TRBV15 | many | - | CATSRDPRAGPPGGAFF | TGTGCCACCAGCAGAGATCCCAGGGCAGGCCCCCCTGGAGGAGCTTTCTTT
20 | TRBJ2-6 | TRBV28 | many | - | CASSSPARLRVSSGANVLTF | TGTGCCAGCAGCTCCCCCGCCAGGTTAAGGGTATCGTCTGGGGCCAACGTCCTGACTTTC
14 | TRBJ2-7 | TRBV28 | many | TRBD1 | CASIRTGELYEQYF | TGTGCCAGCATTCGGACAGGGGAACTCTACGAGCAGTACTTC
16 | TRBJ2-2 | TRBV9 | many | - | CASSVLGRGDTGELFF | TGTGCCAGCAGCGTCCTAGGAAGGGGGGACACCGGGGAGCTGTTTTTT
11 | TRBJ1-4 | TRBV2 | - | - | CASSVSKKLFF | TGTGCCAGCAGTGTCTCGAAAAAACTGTTTTTT
13 | TRBJ2-1 | TRBV7-3 | few | - | CASSPTAEVVQFF | TGTGCCAGCAGCCCCACCGCGGAGGTCGTGCAGTTCTTC
12 | TRBJ2-3 | TRBV6-1 | many | - | CASSPSADTQYF | TGTGCCAGCAGCCCCTCTGCAGATACGCAGTATTTT
15 | TRBJ2-5 | TRBV13 | many | - | CASSFLAGDPETQYF | TGTGCCAGCAGCTTCTTAGCAGGGGATCCAGAGACCCAGTACTTC